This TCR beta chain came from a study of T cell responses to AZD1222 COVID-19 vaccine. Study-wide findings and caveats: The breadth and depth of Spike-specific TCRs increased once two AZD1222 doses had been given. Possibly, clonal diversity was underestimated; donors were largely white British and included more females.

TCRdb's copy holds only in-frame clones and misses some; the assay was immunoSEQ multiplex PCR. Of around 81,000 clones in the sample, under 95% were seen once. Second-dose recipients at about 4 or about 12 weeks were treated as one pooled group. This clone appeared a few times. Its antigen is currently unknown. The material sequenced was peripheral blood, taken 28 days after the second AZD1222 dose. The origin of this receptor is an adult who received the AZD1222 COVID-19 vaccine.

The CDR3 is CASSVLGGSYGYTF. The CDR3 nucleotides are TGTGCCAGCAGTGTACTAGGGGGCAGCTATGGCTACACCTTC. The chain recombines TRBV25-1 with TRBJ1-2; 7 bases match TRBD1. The V gene's germline CDR1 is MGHDK and CDR2 SYGVNS. The trim removed 4 bases at V and 4 bases at J, leaving 6 bases unmatched. The CDR3 contains 14 residues.